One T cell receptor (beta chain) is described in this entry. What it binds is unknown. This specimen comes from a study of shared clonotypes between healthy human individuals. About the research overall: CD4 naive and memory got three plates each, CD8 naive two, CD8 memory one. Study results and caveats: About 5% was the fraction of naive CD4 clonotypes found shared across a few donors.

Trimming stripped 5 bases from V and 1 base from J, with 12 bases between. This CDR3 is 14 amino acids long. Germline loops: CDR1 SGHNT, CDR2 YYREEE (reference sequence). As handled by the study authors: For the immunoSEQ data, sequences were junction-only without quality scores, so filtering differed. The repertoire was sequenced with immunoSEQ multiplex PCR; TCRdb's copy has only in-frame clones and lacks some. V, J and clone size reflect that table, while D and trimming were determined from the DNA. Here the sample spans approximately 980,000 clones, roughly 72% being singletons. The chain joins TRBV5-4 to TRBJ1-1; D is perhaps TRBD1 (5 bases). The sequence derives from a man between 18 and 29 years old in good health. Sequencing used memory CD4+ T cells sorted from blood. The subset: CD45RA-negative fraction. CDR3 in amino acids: CASSPGRANTEAFF. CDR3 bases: TGTGCCAGCAGTCCGGGACGGGCGAACACTGAAGCTTTCTTT.